This T cell receptor (beta chain) was identified during a study of human T cells and chemical hapten exposure. CDR1 and CDR2 (germline): KGHSH, LQKENI. The V end was cut by 8 bases, the J end by 3 bases, with 14 bases between. This CDR3 comprises 13 residues. Regarding time point: patch test 3, about 24 weeks after DPC sensitization. The treatment: therapeutic diphenylcyclopropenone sensitization with weekly scalp DPC. Every donor had alopecia and was 18 to 70 years old; all were suitable for DPC. Using its own MiXCR run on the RACE reads, TCRdb lists one record per CDR3 protein. The top ten clones hold about 15% of a sample with about 52,000 distinct CDR3 sequences, 9.9% of them seen once. This clonotype was recorded many times.

The source material was whole blood, sampled in connection with sensitization to the hapten diphenylcyclopropenone (DPC). The chain couples TRBV18 to TRBJ2-7, with D tentatively TRBD1 (6 bases). This TCR derives from a woman aged 40 to 50 with alopecia areata. Some clones in this sample may be carry-over from other donors' samples. The CDR3 region is CASQNRDIYEQYF. CDR3 nucleotide sequence: TGTGCCAGCCAAAACCGGGACATCTACGAGCAGTACTTC.